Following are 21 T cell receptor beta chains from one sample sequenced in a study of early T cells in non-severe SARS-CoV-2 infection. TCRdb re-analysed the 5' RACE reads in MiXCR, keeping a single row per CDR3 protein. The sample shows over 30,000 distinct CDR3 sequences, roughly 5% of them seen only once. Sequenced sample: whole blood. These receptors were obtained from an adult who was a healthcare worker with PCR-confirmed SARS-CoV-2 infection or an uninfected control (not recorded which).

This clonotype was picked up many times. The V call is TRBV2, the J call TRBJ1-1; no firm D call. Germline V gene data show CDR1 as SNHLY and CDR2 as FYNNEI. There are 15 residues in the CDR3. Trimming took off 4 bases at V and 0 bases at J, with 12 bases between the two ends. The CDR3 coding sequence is TGTGCCAGCAGTGTGCTTCAAGGGATGAACACTGAAGCTTTCTTT. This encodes CASSVLQGMNTEAFF.

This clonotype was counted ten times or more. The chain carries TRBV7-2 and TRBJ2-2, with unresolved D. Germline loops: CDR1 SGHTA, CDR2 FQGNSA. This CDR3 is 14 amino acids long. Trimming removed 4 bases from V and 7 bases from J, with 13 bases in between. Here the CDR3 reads CASSSSARIGELFF. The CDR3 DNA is TGTGCCAGCAGCTCTTCGGCCCGGATCGGGGAGCTGTTTTTT.

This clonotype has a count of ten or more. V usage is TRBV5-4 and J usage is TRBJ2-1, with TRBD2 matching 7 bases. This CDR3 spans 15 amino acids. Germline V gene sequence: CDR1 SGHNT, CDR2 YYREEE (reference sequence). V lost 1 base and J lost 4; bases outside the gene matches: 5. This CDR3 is CASSLRLAEYNEQFF. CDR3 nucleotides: TGTGCCAGCAGCTTGCGGCTAGCGGAATACAATGAGCAGTTCTTC.

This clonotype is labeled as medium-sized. The CDR3 region is CASSWTSGPNEQFF. The CDR3 DNA sequence: TGTGCCAGCAGTTGGACTAGCGGTCCTAATGAGCAGTTCTTC. The chain couples TRBV6-5 to TRBJ2-1, with 10 bases that match TRBD2. With V trimmed by 4 bases and J by 7 bases, 4 bases remained unmatched. CDR3 length equals 14 residues. Germline values: CDR1 MNHEY, CDR2 SVGAGI.

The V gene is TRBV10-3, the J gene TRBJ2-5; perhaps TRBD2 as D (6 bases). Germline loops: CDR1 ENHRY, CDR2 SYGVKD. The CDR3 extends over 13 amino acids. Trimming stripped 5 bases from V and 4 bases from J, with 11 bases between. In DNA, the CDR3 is TGTGCCATCAGTCCGGGACTTGGAGAGACCCAGTACTTC. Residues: CAISPGLGETQYF.

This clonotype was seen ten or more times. The DNA for the CDR3 is TGTGCCAGCAGTTTCCCGGGACTATCCGGCTCTAACACCGGGGAGCTGTTTTTT. This codes for CASSFPGLSGSNTGELFF. This chain connects TRBV28 to TRBJ2-2; the match to TRBD2 covers 7 bases. J gave up 2 bases and V 3 bases, and 12 bases lay outside the gene matches. The CDR3 extends over 18 amino acids. Germline lookup yields CDR1 MDHEN and CDR2 SYDVKM.

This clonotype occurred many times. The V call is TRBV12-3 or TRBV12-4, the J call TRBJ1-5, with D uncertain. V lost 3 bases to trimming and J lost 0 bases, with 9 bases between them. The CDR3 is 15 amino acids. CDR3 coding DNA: TGTGCCAGCAGTTTTTTTAGGGATAGCAATCAGCCCCAGCATTTT. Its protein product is CASSFFRDSNQPQHF.

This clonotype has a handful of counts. DNA for the CDR3: TGTGCCAGCAGTCCTAGGGGGTCCGCGAGTGAGCAGTACTTC. It translates to CASSPRGSASEQYF. The chain couples TRBV2 to TRBJ2-7; a possible D gene is TRBD1 (6 bases). CDR1 SNHLY and CDR2 FYNNEI come from the germline V gene. This CDR3 is built from 14 residues. The V end was cut by 5 bases, the J end by 7 bases, with 18 bases between.

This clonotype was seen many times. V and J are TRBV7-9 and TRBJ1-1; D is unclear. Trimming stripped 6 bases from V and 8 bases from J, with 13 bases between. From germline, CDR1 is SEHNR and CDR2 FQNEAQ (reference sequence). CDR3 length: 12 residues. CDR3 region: CASRRGPGEAFF. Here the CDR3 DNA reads TGTGCCAGCAGACGTGGGCCGGGCGAAGCTTTCTTT.

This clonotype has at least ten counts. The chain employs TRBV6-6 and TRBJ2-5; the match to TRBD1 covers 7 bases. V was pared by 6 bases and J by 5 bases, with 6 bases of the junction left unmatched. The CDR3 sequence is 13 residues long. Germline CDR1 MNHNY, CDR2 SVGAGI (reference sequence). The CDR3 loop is CASRDTGAETQYF. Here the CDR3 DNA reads TGTGCCAGCAGAGATACAGGGGCCGAGACCCAGTACTTC.

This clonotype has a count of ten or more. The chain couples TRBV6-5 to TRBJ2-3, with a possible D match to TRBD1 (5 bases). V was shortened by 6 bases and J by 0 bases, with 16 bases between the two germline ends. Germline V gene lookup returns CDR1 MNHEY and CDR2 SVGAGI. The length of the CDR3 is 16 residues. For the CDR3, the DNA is TGTGCCAGCAGCCCCCAGGGTGCGTCTAGCACAGATACGCAGTATTTT. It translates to CASSPQGASSTDTQYF.

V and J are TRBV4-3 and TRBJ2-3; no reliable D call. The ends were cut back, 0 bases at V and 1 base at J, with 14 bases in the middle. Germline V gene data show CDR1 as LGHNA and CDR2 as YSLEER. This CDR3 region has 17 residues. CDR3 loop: CASSQEGAVTGTDTQYF. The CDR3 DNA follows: TGCGCCAGCAGCCAAGAAGGCGCGGTGACTGGCACAGATACGCAGTATTTT.

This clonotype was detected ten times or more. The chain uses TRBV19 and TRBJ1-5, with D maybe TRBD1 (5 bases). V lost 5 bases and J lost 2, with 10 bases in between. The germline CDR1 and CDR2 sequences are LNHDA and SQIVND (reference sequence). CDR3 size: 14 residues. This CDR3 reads CASSRLQGNQPQHF. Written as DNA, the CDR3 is TGTGCCAGTAGTCGCTTACAGGGCAATCAGCCCCAGCATTTT.

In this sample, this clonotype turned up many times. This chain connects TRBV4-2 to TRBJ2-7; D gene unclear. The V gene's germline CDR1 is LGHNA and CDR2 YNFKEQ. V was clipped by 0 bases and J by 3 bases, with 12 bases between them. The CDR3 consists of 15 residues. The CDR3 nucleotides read TGTGCCAGCAGCCAAGAAGGCGGATTGGGCTACGAGCAGTACTTC. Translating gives CASSQEGGLGYEQYF.

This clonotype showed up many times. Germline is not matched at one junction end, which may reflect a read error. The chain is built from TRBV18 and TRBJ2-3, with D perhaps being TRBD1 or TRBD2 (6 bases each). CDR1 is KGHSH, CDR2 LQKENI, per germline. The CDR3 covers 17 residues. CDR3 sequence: CASSPPGAQFSTDTQYF. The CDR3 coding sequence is TGTGCCAGCTCCCCACCGGGGGCCCAATTTAGCACAGATACGCAGTATTTT.

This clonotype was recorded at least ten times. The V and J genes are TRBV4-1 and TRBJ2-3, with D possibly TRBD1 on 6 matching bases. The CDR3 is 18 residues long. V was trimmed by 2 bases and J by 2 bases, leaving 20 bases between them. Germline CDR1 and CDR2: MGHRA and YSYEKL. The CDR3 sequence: CASSQMGPSEGVTDTQYF. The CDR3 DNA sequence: TGCGCCAGCAGCCAAATGGGTCCATCCGAGGGGGTCACAGATACGCAGTATTTT.

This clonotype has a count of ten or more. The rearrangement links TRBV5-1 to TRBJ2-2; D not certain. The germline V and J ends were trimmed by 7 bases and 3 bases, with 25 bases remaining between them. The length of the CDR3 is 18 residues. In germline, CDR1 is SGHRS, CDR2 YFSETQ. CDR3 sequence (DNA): TGCGCCAGCGCTACCCTCCCCGTGGAAACTCTGTACACCGGGGAGCTGTTTTTT. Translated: CASATLPVETLYTGELFF.

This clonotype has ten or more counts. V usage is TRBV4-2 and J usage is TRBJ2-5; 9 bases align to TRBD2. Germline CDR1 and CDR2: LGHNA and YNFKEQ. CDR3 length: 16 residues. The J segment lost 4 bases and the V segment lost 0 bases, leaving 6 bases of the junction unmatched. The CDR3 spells CASSQEGGGARETQYF. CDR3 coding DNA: TGTGCCAGCAGCCAAGAGGGCGGGGGGGCCCGAGAGACCCAGTACTTC.

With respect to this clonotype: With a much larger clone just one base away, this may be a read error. CDR3 in amino acids: CVSSLPGKAGNTIYF. The CDR3 nucleotides read TGTGTCAGCAGCTTGCCAGGGAAAGCTGGAAACACCATATATTTT. The V gene is TRBV5-4, the J gene TRBJ1-3; the D gene is possibly TRBD1 (5 bases). The CDR3 runs to 15 residues. Germline lookup yields CDR1 SGHNT and CDR2 YYREEE (reference sequence). The variable domain in full, with the rest retrieved from reference TRBV5-4 and TRBJ1-3, is ETGVTQSPTHLIKTRGQQVTLRCSSQSGHNTVSWYQQALGQGPQFIFQYYREEENGRGNFPPRFSGLQFPNYSSELNVNALELDDSALYLCVSSLPGKAGNTIYFGEGSWLTVV.

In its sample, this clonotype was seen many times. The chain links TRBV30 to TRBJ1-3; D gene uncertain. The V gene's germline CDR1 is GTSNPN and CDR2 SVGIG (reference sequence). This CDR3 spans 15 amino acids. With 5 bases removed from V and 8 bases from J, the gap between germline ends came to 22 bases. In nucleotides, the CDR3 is TGTGCCTGGTCCCGAATTACGGGGTTTCAGGACACCATATATTTT. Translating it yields CAWSRITGFQDTIYF.

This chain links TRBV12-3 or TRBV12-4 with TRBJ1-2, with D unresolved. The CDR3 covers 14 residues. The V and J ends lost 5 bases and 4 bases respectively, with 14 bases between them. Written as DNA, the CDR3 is TGTGCCAGCAGTCCCCCGGGAGGAAGCTATGGCTACACCTTC. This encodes CASSPPGGSYGYTF.